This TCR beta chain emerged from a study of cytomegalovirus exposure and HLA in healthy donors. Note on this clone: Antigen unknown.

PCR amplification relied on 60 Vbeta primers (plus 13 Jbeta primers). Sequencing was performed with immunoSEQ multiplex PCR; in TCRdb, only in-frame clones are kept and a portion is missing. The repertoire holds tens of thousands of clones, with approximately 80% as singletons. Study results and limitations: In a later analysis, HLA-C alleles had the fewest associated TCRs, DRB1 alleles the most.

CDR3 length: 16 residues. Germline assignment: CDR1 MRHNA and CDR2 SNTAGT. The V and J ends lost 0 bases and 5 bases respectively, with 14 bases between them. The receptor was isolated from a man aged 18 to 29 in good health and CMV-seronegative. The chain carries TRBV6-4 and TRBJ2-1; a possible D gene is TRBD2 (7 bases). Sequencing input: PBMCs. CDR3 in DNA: TGTGCCAGCAGTGACTCGATGCGGGGGCCGAACAATGAGCAGTTCTTC. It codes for CASSDSMRGPNNEQFF.